Listed below are T cell receptor beta chains from one sample, sequenced in a study of blood T cell repertoires in COVID-19. Some clones are missing from TCRdb's copy, which holds only in-frame ones; the method was immunoSEQ multiplex PCR. The sample lists around 25,000 clones; 80% to 90% were seen once. Sequenced sample: peripheral blood. These receptors were taken from a woman between 45 and 60 years old with active COVID-19. Both conserved end residues are part of each CDR3.

CDR3 length	J gene	V gene	CDR3 protein
12	TRBJ2-1	TRBV6-6	CASSYSLHEQFF
17	TRBJ1-6	TRBV6-4	CASSDVAKNRVDSPLHF
17	TRBJ2-7	TRBV30	CAWSDPPRLAATYEQYF
15	TRBJ2-7	TRBV4-1	CASSPTSASSYEQYF
14	TRBJ2-7	TRBV4-1	CASSQDVRSYEQYF
15	TRBJ1-6	TRBV7-6	CASSPRTGRNSPLHF
13	TRBJ1-2	TRBV19	CASRRQGRDGYTF
12	TRBJ2-7	TRBV18	CASSQGTYEQYF
15	TRBJ2-5	TRBV27	CASSLSRHPQETQYF
15	TRBJ2-3	TRBV4-1	CASSRTSGSADTQYF
13	TRBJ2-7	TRBV6-5	CASSGTVSYEQYF
15	TRBJ2-1	TRBV28	CASSAWSTPYNEQFF
15	TRBJ1-2	TRBV28	CASKAQGEQFYGYTF
16	TRBJ2-5	TRBV7-6	CASSLYGMTGLETQYF
15	TRBJ2-1	TRBV24-1	CATSDATGVYNEQFF
16	TRBJ2-1	TRBV6-2/TRBV6-3	CASSYRLGSSYNEQFF
14	TRBJ1-1	TRBV5-1	CASSWGQGNTEAFF
16	TRBJ2-7	TRBV4-1	CASSQVTMGRGYEQYF
13	TRBJ2-1	TRBV10-3	CAIKGAGYNEQFF
15	TRBJ2-1	TRBV5-1	CASNLAGGPENEQFF
15	TRBJ2-1	TRBV7-9	CASSLASGAYNEQFF
18	TRBJ1-5	TRBV2	CASSPGTGGARGNQPQHF
15	TRBJ1-3	TRBV6-5	CASRRGPISGNTIYF
15	TRBJ1-5	TRBV28	CASSLAGNSNQPQHF
14	TRBJ2-7	TRBV5-5	CASSPNSYSYEQYF
15	TRBJ2-3	TRBV4-2	CASSQESLAFDTQYF
15	TRBJ1-2	TRBV5-1	CASSFTPQGAGGYTF
13	TRBJ1-3	TRBV2	CASARDSGNTIYF
13	TRBJ1-6	TRBV27	CASSFRGNSPLHF
15	TRBJ1-6	TRBV15	CATSPVGDRGSPLHF
16	TRBJ1-3	TRBV9	CASSVGVQGNGNTIYF
13	TRBJ2-3	TRBV2	CASSEGGPFAQYF
15	TRBJ2-7	TRBV19	CASAPGQGLAYEQYF
15	TRBJ2-5	TRBV9	CASSVDQGAKETQYF
13	TRBJ1-1	TRBV30	CAWSVGGTAKAFF
15	TRBJ2-7	TRBV19	CASSMLAGSNHEQYF
14	TRBJ1-2	TRBV6-5	CASSYQSTGNGYTF
15	TRBJ2-1	TRBV30	CAWSEGGGPWNEQFF
14	TRBJ1-1	TRBV3-1/TRBV3-2	CASSQGSRGGSAFF
12	TRBJ1-5	TRBV28	CASSLKGVPQHF
15	TRBJ1-3	TRBV7-2	CASSLVDSSGNTIYF